This T cell receptor (beta chain) originates from a study of T cell clones after liver transplantation. Per the germline V gene, CDR1 is MNHNY and CDR2 is SVGAGI (reference sequence). The CDR3 has 15 amino acids. Trimming cost V 1 base and J 7 bases, with 16 bases left between them. TCRdb's table, derived via immunoSEQ multiplex PCR, lists solely in-frame clones and lacks some. The sample records 25,000 to 35,000 clones, about 95% being singletons. This clonotype was obtained from a human patient who received a liver transplant. Some T cells may be supplied by the graft donor. This specimen consisted of CD8+ T cells from blood, obtained 12 months after liver transplant. The rearrangement joins TRBV6-6 to TRBJ1-1; no reliable D call. DNA for the CDR3: TGTGCCAGCAGTTACTTGGGCAGTTGGGGAGGTGAAGCTTTCTTT. Translation gives CASSYLGSWGGEAFF.